Following are 27 T cell receptor beta chains from one sample sequenced in a study of Ad26.COV2.S vaccination and SARS-CoV-2 variants. As to treatment: roughly 20 received Ad26.COV2.S at low or high dose, single or two shots; 5 received placebo; per-sample allocation not given. Sampling was done on day 63 after the first vaccine or placebo injection. Using immunoSEQ multiplex PCR, the repertoire was profiled, and TCRdb retains in-frame clones only, with some absent. The data show about 350,000 clones, roughly 90% seen once. Sequencing was performed on peripheral blood, taken in a trial of Ad26.COV2.S vaccine versus placebo. The origin of the receptors is a person between 18 and 65 years old who received the Ad26.COV2.S COVID-19 vaccine or a placebo.

About this clone: The sample holds other DNA sequences that translate to the same CDR3. The V gene is TRBV4-3, the J gene TRBJ2-2, with D hard to call. There are 15 residues in the CDR3. V was shortened by 0 bases and J by 4 bases, with 9 bases between the two germline ends. CDR1 is LGHNA, CDR2 YSLEER, per germline. The CDR3, as DNA: TGCGCCAGCAGCCAAGATCGAGTTGGCACCGGGGAGCTGTTTTTT. Its protein product is CASSQDRVGTGELFF.

V usage is TRBV7-9 and J usage is TRBJ2-7; tentatively, D is TRBD1 or TRBD2 (5 bases each). V was shortened by 3 bases and J by 2 bases, with 11 bases between the two germline ends. Germline CDR1 SEHNR, CDR2 FQNEAQ (reference sequence). This CDR3 comprises 14 residues. The CDR3 DNA reads as TGTGCCAGCAGCTTTCCGGGACGGACCTACGAGCAGTACTTC. Amino acid sequence: CASSFPGRTYEQYF.

The chain couples TRBV28 to TRBJ2-7, with D uncertain. The V end lost 1 base, the J end lost 1 base, and 5 bases lay between the germline ends. In germline, CDR1 is MDHEN, CDR2 SYDVKM. This CDR3 region has 13 residues. The CDR3 here is CASSLSPSYEQYF. CDR3 nucleotides: TGTGCCAGCAGTTTATCCCCTTCCTACGAGCAGTACTTC.

This chain joins TRBV7-8 and TRBJ1-3; perhaps TRBD1 as D (6 bases). The V and J ends lost 8 bases and 4 bases respectively, with 24 bases between them. Germline V gene sequence: CDR1 SGHVS, CDR2 FQNEAQ. The CDR3 contains 17 residues. The CDR3 loop reads CASGSGARQITGNTIYF. As DNA, the CDR3 is TGTGCCAGCGGCTCGGGGGCCAGACAGATAACCGGAAACACCATATATTTT.

Only a few counts were recorded for this clone. The chain combines TRBV10-1 with TRBJ2-7; 8 bases fit TRBD1. V trimming: 8 bases; J trimming: 3 bases; junction bases outside the gene matches: 9. CDR3 length: 14 amino acids. The germline CDR1 and CDR2 sequences are WNHNN and SYGVQD (reference sequence). The CDR3 region is CASPQGGSIYEQYF. The DNA for the CDR3 is TGCGCCAGCCCACAGGGGGGATCGATCTACGAGCAGTACTTC.

Turning to this clone: The same CDR3 also results from other DNA sequences found in this sample. The CDR3 sequence is CASSFQGYNEQFF. The CDR3 DNA reads TGTGCCAGCAGCTTCCAGGGGTACAATGAGCAGTTCTTC. V is TRBV7-2 and J is TRBJ2-1, with D tentatively TRBD1 (6 bases). V lost 3 bases and J 4 bases, leaving 7 bases between the germline ends. The CDR3 totals 13 residues. The germline V gene has CDR1 SGHTA and CDR2 FQGNSA.

This clone was found a few times. The V call is TRBV27, the J call TRBJ2-1; D remains ambiguous. Germline V gene lookup returns CDR1 MNHEY and CDR2 SMNVEV (reference sequence). V was cut by 0 bases and J by 5 bases, with 11 bases left in between. This CDR3 has 15 amino acids. The CDR3 is CASSLSVVLHNEQFF. The CDR3 region has the DNA TGTGCCAGCAGTTTATCGGTGGTACTCCACAATGAGCAGTTCTTC.

J is TRBJ2-2 and V is TRBV27, with 8 bases fitting TRBD2. V shed 7 bases, J shed 7 bases, and the junction held 5 bases outside the gene matches. This CDR3 region has 13 residues. Germline V gene data show CDR1 as MNHEY and CDR2 as SMNVEV (reference sequence). For the CDR3, the DNA is TGTGCCAGCAAACTCCGGGAGGGCGGGGAGCTGTTTTTT. Protein: CASKLREGGELFF.

The chain uses TRBV5-5 and TRBJ1-2; maybe TRBD1 (6 bases). The CDR3 has 15 amino acids. CDR1 and CDR2 from the germline V gene are SGHKS and YYEKEE (reference sequence). V shed 5 bases and J shed 0 bases, with 14 bases lying between them. The CDR3 DNA reads as TGTGCCAGCAGTAAATACCGACAGGCTAACTATGGCTACACCTTC. It translates to CASSKYRQANYGYTF.

The rearrangement joins TRBV5-1 to TRBJ1-1; 8 bases match TRBD1. V shed 0 bases and J 4 bases; nucleotides not matched to a gene: 2. This CDR3 has 14 residues. Germline V gives CDR1 SGHRS, CDR2 YFSETQ. The chain's CDR3 is CASSLGTGTTEAFF. The CDR3 nucleotides are TGCGCCAGCAGCTTGGGGACAGGGACCACTGAAGCTTTCTTT.

The chain recombines TRBV4-1 with TRBJ2-7, with D unclear. Germline V CDR1 and CDR2: MGHRA, YSYEKL. The CDR3 totals 13 residues. V lost 1 base to trimming and J lost 4 bases, with 8 bases between them. CDR3: CASSQGSRYEQYF. CDR3 in DNA: TGCGCCAGCAGCCAAGGGTCCCGTTACGAGCAGTACTTC.

The chain joins TRBV11-2 to TRBJ1-4; a weak D match, TRBD1 (6 bases). This CDR3 comprises 15 residues. Trimming cost V 3 bases and J 7 bases, with 15 bases left between them. CDR1 is SGHAT, CDR2 FQNNGV, per germline. This chain's CDR3 is CASSFSRGRVEKLFF. The CDR3 DNA sequence: TGTGCCAGCAGCTTTAGTCGGGGGCGGGTTGAAAAACTGTTTTTT.

This chain joins TRBV28 and TRBJ1-2; perhaps TRBD1 as D (6 bases). V dropped 6 bases and J dropped 8 bases, with 16 bases sitting between them. This CDR3 is 13 amino acids long. The germline CDR1 and CDR2 sequences are MDHEN and SYDVKM. The CDR3 protein is CASRPTGWAGYTF. In nucleotides, the CDR3 is TGTGCCAGCAGACCAACAGGGTGGGCCGGCTACACCTTC.

This chain links TRBV5-6 with TRBJ2-7, with a possible D match to TRBD1 (5 bases). The V and J ends lost 0 bases and 6 bases respectively, with 7 bases between them. This CDR3 spans 12 amino acids. The germline V gene encodes CDR1 SGHDT and CDR2 YYEEEE. CDR3 sequence (DNA): TGTGCCAGCAGCTTGGTAAGGGGCGAGCAGTACTTC. Its protein product is CASSLVRGEQYF. Full variable domain (missing parts from reference TRBV5-6 and TRBJ2-7): DAGVTQSPTHLIKTRGQQVTLRCSPKSGHDTVSWYQQALGQGPQFIFQYYEEEERQRGNFPDRFSGHQFPNYSSELNVNALLLGDSALYLCASSLVRGEQYFGPGTRLTVT.

V usage is TRBV7-2 and J usage is TRBJ2-1; 9 bases are a match to TRBD1. V gave up 3 bases and J gave up 2 bases; unmatched junction bases: 2. The CDR3 sequence is 15 residues long. Germline V gene lookup returns CDR1 SGHTA and CDR2 FQGNSA. The CDR3 is CASSFRTGAYNEQFF. CDR3 bases: TGTGCCAGCAGCTTTCGGACAGGGGCCTACAATGAGCAGTTCTTC.

V is TRBV30 and J is TRBJ2-3; 11 positions match TRBD2. V lost 1 base, J lost 7 bases, and 4 bases stayed unmatched. CDR1 and CDR2 (germline): GTSNPN, SVGIG (reference sequence). The CDR3 contains 14 residues. CDR3 DNA: TGTGCCTGGAGTGGTAGCGGGAGGGAATATACGCAGTATTTT. Translated, it gives CAWSGSGREYTQYF.

A single count supports this clone. The chain is built from TRBV18 and TRBJ2-7, with 7 bases aligning to TRBD1. Trimming removed 3 bases from V and 2 bases from J; junction bases left unmatched: 1. Germline V CDR1 and CDR2: KGHSH, LQKENI. The CDR3 spans 13 residues. The CDR3, as DNA: TGTGCCAGCTCACCCGACAGGGCCTACGAGCAGTACTTC. Translation gives CASSPDRAYEQYF.

V is TRBV4-2 and J is TRBJ1-1, with 9 bases lining up with TRBD1. The CDR3 spans 15 residues. The J segment lost 3 bases and the V segment lost 4 bases, leaving 6 bases of the junction unmatched. CDR1 is LGHNA and CDR2 is YNFKEQ in the germline V gene. CDR3 in DNA: TGTGCCAGCAGCCGGGGACAGGGCGAGGACACTGAAGCTTTCTTT. This translates into CASSRGQGEDTEAFF.

The rearrangement joins TRBV2 to TRBJ1-1, with a weak D call TRBD1 (5 bases). Between the trimmed V and J ends, which lost 4 bases and 3 bases, there was a span of 12 bases. Germline V gene sequence: CDR1 SNHLY, CDR2 FYNNEI. The CDR3 is 14 amino acids. In nucleotides, the CDR3 is TGTGCCAGCAGTGCTAGGGAAGGGGACACTGAAGCTTTCTTT. This translates into CASSAREGDTEAFF.

V usage is TRBV9 and J usage is TRBJ1-1; 8 positions match TRBD1. The CDR3 has 14 residues. V dropped 3 bases and J dropped 1; count of bases not matched to a gene: 2. The V gene's germline CDR1 is SGDLS and CDR2 YYNGEE. The DNA of the CDR3 is TGTGCCAGCAGCGGTACAGGGGGGAACACTGAAGCTTTCTTT. Translated, it gives CASSGTGGNTEAFF.

The J gene is TRBJ1-1, the V gene TRBV29-1; D gene uncertain. V was pared by 3 bases and J by 1 base, with 6 bases between. The germline gives CDR1 SQVTM, CDR2 ANQGSEA. The CDR3 contains 12 residues. The CDR3 DNA follows: TGCAGCGTTGATGAAGGGAACACTGAAGCTTTCTTT. Translated, it gives CSVDEGNTEAFF.

The chain is built from TRBV7-2 and TRBJ1-6; D is uncertain. This CDR3 comprises 13 residues. Germline V gene sequence: CDR1 SGHTA, CDR2 FQGNSA. V shed 1 base and J shed 10 bases, with 8 bases lying between them. The CDR3 DNA reads as TGTGCCAGCAGCTTAGAAGAATTGTCACCCCTCCACTTT. Its translation is CASSLEELSPLHF. Looking up the rest from reference TRBV7-2 and TRBJ1-6 gives the full variable domain: GAGVSQSPSNKVTEKGKDVELRCDPISGHTALYWYRQSLGQGLEFLIYFQGNSAPDKSGLPSDRFSAERTGGSVSTLTIQRTQQEDSAVYLCASSLEELSPLHFGNGTRLTVT.

The rearrangement joins TRBV11-2 to TRBJ2-7; TRBD1 matches 12 bases. Per germline, CDR1 SGHAT and CDR2 FQNNGV. V lost 0 bases to trimming and J lost 4 bases; unmatched junction nucleotides: 10. CDR3 length: 18 amino acids. CDR3 coding DNA: TGTGCCAGCAGCTTAGATCTGGGACAGGGGGCCAGACAATACGAGCAGTACTTC. It specifies CASSLDLGQGARQYEQYF.

The rearrangement joins TRBV7-2 to TRBJ2-5; 8 nucleotides match TRBD1. There are 14 residues in the CDR3. Germline loops: CDR1 SGHTA, CDR2 FQGNSA. The junction had 5 bases not matched to a gene; V was cut back by 1 base and J by 7 bases. CDR3 residues: CASSLETGVGTQYF. CDR3 DNA: TGTGCCAGCAGCTTAGAGACAGGGGTGGGGACCCAGTACTTC. Using reference TRBV7-2 and TRBJ2-5 for the parts outside the CDR3, the full variable domain is GAGVSQSPSNKVTEKGKDVELRCDPISGHTALYWYRQSLGQGLEFLIYFQGNSAPDKSGLPSDRFSAERTGGSVSTLTIQRTQQEDSAVYLCASSLETGVGTQYFGPGTRLLVL.

The rearrangement links TRBV5-1 to TRBJ2-3; D possibly corresponds to TRBD2 (5 bases). CDR3 length: 16 amino acids. Germline CDR1 SGHRS, CDR2 YFSETQ. Trimming shortened V by 0 bases and J by 3 bases, and 14 bases separated the two germline ends. The CDR3 loop is CASSLVGPRGTDTQYF. CDR3 nucleotide sequence: TGCGCCAGCAGCTTGGTAGGGCCTAGAGGGACAGATACGCAGTATTTT.

The chain couples TRBV12-3 or TRBV12-4 to TRBJ1-1; D is unclear. The CDR3 covers 13 residues. The V gene lost 2 bases and the J gene lost 1 base, with 5 bases spanning the gap. CDR3 sequence reads: CASSLTRNTEAFF. The CDR3 DNA reads TGTGCCAGCAGTTTAACACGGAACACTGAAGCTTTCTTT.

The chain combines TRBV5-5 with TRBJ1-6; D not certain. This CDR3 spans 13 amino acids. Deletions cut 1 base from V and 10 bases from J, with 9 bases between. Germline values: CDR1 SGHKS, CDR2 YYEKEE (reference sequence). The CDR3 loop is CASSLQEGSPLHF. CDR3 in DNA: TGTGCCAGCAGCTTGCAGGAAGGGTCACCCCTCCACTTT.